Given below is one T cell receptor beta chain in context. This clone was seen once. The antigen it recognizes is unknown. Base-call qualities are not available, and no considerably larger clone is one nucleotide away. The sample comes from a study of blood T cell repertoires in COVID-19 (dated by TCRdb to the early 2020s). About the study as a whole: Samples from collaborators originated in the United States, Italy and Spain and spanned both the acute and convalescent phases of COVID-19. The material from the prospective study consisted of cDNA or gDNA derived from T cells, B-cell-depleted T cells, or PBMCs. The dataset comprised deeply sampled blood TCRbeta repertoires from subjects exposed to, actively infected with, or recovered from COVID-19. The repertoires were made available in a free public database intended to serve as a resource for research on the immune response to SARS-CoV-2. Samples were obtained from the ongoing ImmuneRACE study (first 160 participants) and from 1,200 or so subjects provided by 6 global collaborators. The sample metadata nearly always contained a de-identified subject ID, COVID-19 status, age in years and sex. Where HLA class I and class II types were available, the types were taken from metadata supplied by the sample provider, not from assay-based typing. The investigation overall reported the following: How much clinical and demographic metadata was included differed by source and by participant, and the metadata was provided uncurated.

TCRbeta CDR3 regions were amplified from genomic DNA by means of the immunoSEQ Assay, a bias-controlled multiplex PCR. Per the authors' processing: Within the assay, amplification of reference gene primers was used to estimate how many nucleated cells each sample contained. To quantify the absolute abundance of each unique TCRbeta CDR3 rearrangement, sequence reads were collapsed and filtered. For each sample, productive Simpson clonality was calculated by taking the square root of Simpson's diversity index across productive rearrangements. As stored in TCRdb, this immuneACCESS dataset retains in-frame rearrangements with V and J assigned. A fraction of the clones does not appear; measured against another copy, unresolved V genes explain less than half of the discrepancy, and the remainder lacks a known reason. V and J calls and clone size are given by that table; D and trimming were obtained from the DNA. The sample records under 40,000 clones, roughly 94% of which are singletons. The top ten constitute over 4% of the sample.

Collaborating institutions collected whole blood in K2EDTA tubes following their own protocols. Collaborator samples were shipped for TCRbeta analysis as frozen whole blood, isolated PBMCs, or DNA extracted from either sample type. This receptor was obtained from a human donor with active COVID-19. The donor label of this sample is uncertain. The sequenced sample consisted of peripheral blood.

The base sequence is TGTGCCAGCAGTTACGGCGGCGAAACTGAAGCTTTCTTT. It specifies CASSYGGETEAFF. The receptor chain draws on TRBV6-6 and TRBJ1-1, with no reliable assignment of the D segment. Looking up the germline V gene (reference sequence) yields CDR1 MNHNY and CDR2 SVGAGI. From the cysteine up to the phenylalanine, the CDR3 has a length of 13 residues. Solely the CDR3 DNA is kept, with 39 bases framed from the first base. V lost 2 bases and J lost 5 bases; the stretch between them is 9 bases long.